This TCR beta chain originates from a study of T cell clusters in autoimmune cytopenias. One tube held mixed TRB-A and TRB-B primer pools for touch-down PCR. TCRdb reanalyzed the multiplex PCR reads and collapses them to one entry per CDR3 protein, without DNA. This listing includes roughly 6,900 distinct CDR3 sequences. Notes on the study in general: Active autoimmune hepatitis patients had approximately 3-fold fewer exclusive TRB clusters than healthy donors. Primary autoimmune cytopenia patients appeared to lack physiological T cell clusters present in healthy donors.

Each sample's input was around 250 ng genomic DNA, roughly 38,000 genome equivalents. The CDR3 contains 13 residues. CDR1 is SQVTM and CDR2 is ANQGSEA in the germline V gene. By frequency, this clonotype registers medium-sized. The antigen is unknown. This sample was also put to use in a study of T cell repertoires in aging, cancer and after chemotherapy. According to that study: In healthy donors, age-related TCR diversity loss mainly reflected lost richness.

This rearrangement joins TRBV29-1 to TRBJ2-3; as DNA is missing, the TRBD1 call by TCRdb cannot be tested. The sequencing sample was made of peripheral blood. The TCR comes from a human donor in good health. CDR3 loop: CSATTGGPDTQYF.